A selection of T cell receptor beta chains follows, all from one sample in a study of blood T cell repertoires in COVID-19. TCRdb's copy holds only in-frame clones and misses some; the assay was immunoSEQ multiplex PCR. Of around 250,000 clones in the sample, about 88% were seen once. The sample taken for sequencing was PBMCs or T cells enriched from blood (not recorded which). These receptor sequences come from a woman between 45 and 60 years old who had recovered from COVID-19. Both conserved end residues are part of each CDR3. D genes are given only for firm matches. Clone size is not always given. Where it is, it says once, few, many or a class for expanded clones.

TRBD1,TRBJ2-5,-,TRBV27,CASSPGTEETQYF,TGTGCCAGCAGCCCTGGGACAGAAGAGACCCAGTACTTC
-,TRBJ1-2,-,TRBV28,CASRSQGSWIYGYTF,TGTGCCAGCAGGTCCCAGGGTAGTTGGATCTATGGCTACACCTTC
TRBD1,TRBJ1-5,-,TRBV6-1,CASSEGTGRIQPQHF,TGTGCCAGCAGTGAGGGGACAGGGCGAATTCAGCCCCAGCATTTT
TRBD1,TRBJ1-2,-,TRBV5-5,CASSRDRALYGYTF,TGTGCCAGCAGCCGGGACAGGGCCCTCTATGGCTACACCTTC
-,TRBJ1-4,-,TRBV4-3,CASSLMVGASSSTNEKLFF,TGCGCCAGCAGTCTTATGGTGGGGGCGTCTTCCTCAACTAATGAAAAACTGTTTTTT
-,TRBJ2-5,-,TRBV29-1,CSGGLEYQETQYF,TGCAGCGGGGGACTGGAGTACCAAGAGACCCAGTACTTC
TRBD1,TRBJ2-6,-,TRBV4-2,CASSQEPGGGSGANVLTF,TGTGCCAGCAGCCAAGAGCCAGGGGGTGGTTCGGGGGCCAACGTCCTGACTTTC
TRBD1,TRBJ1-5,-,TRBV5-6,CASSDRGSQPQHF,TGTGCCAGCAGCGACAGGGGAAGTCAGCCCCAGCATTTT
-,TRBJ1-2,-,TRBV5-1,CASSFQGREGYTF,TGCGCCAGCAGCTTCCAGGGGAGGGAGGGCTACACCTTC
-,TRBJ2-5,-,TRBV7-9,CASSLDAGWVGETQYF,TGTGCCAGCAGCTTAGATGCCGGGTGGGTGGGAGAGACCCAGTACTTC
-,TRBJ1-1,-,TRBV15,CATSRVGLNTEAFF,TGTGCCACCAGCAGAGTTGGCTTGAACACTGAAGCTTTCTTT
-,TRBJ2-7,-,TRBV5-1,CASSLAGDNREQYF,TGCGCCAGCAGCTTGGCGGGGGATAATCGCGAGCAGTACTTC
TRBD2,TRBJ2-7,-,TRBV5-1,CASSRLAEHYEQYF,TGCGCCAGCAGCCGACTAGCGGAGCACTACGAGCAGTACTTC
TRBD1,TRBJ2-2,-,TRBV29-1,CSAQGVLAGELFF,TGCAGCGCACAGGGGGTTTTGGCCGGGGAGCTGTTTTTT
-,TRBJ2-7,-,TRBV5-8,CASSLTPIAEQYF,TGTGCCAGCAGCTTAACACCGATAGCCGAGCAGTACTTC
-,TRBJ1-2,-,TRBV28,CASSLTDSYGYTF,TGTGCCAGCAGTTTAACGGACTCCTATGGCTACACCTTC
TRBD1,TRBJ2-3,-,TRBV9,CASSVGQVTDTQYF,TGTGCCAGCAGCGTGGGACAGGTCACAGATACGCAGTATTTT
-,TRBJ1-2,-,TRBV18,CASSPREGYGYTF,TGTGCCAGCTCACCAAGGGAGGGCTATGGCTACACCTTC
-,TRBJ2-7,-,TRBV19,CASSPRSRAGNYEQYF,TGTGCCAGTAGTCCCCGCTCGCGGGCGGGCAACTACGAGCAGTACTTC
-,TRBJ2-1,-,TRBV5-1,CASSEGLIGAEQFF,TGCGCCAGCAGCGAGGGACTTATTGGCGCCGAGCAGTTCTTC
TRBD2,TRBJ2-7,-,TRBV27,CASSGTLSYEQYF,TGTGCCAGTAGCGGGACACTTTCCTACGAGCAGTACTTC
-,TRBJ2-7,-,TRBV28,CASSRNRVLGEQYF,TGTGCCAGCAGCAGGAACAGGGTTCTGGGCGAGCAGTACTTC
TRBD2,TRBJ2-1,-,TRBV19,CASSIYKREAYNEQFF,TGTGCCAGTAGTATTTATAAGCGGGAGGCCTACAATGAGCAGTTCTTC
-,TRBJ1-4,-,TRBV3-1/TRBV3-2,CASSQGTGNEKLFF,TGTGCCAGCAGCCAAGGGACGGGAAATGAAAAACTGTTTTTT
-,TRBJ1-2,-,TRBV3-1/TRBV3-2,CASSQEFGVGYTF,TGTGCCAGCAGCCAAGAATTCGGTGTCGGCTACACCTTC
-,TRBJ2-7,-,TRBV5-1,CASSLEGGQEQYF,TGCGCCAGCAGCTTGGAAGGAGGGCAAGAGCAGTACTTC
-,TRBJ1-2,-,TRBV28,CASTLGGYGYTF,TGTGCCAGCACCCTAGGGGGTTATGGCTACACCTTC
-,TRBJ1-4,few,TRBV7-9,CASSSYSTTNEKLFF,TGTGCCAGCAGCTCATACAGTACAACTAATGAAAAACTGTTTTTT
-,TRBJ2-3,-,TRBV9,CASSVDPPSTDTQYF,TGTGCCAGCAGCGTAGATCCCCCCTCCACAGATACGCAGTATTTT
TRBD1,TRBJ2-3,-,TRBV5-6,CASSRTGDSTTQYF,TGTGCCAGCAGCCGGACAGGGGATTCCACAACGCAGTATTTT
-,TRBJ1-1,-,TRBV2,CASSSQGNTEAFF,TGTGCCAGCAGTTCACAGGGGAACACTGAAGCTTTCTTT
-,TRBJ2-2,many,TRBV5-6,CASSFSLINTGELFF,TGTGCCAGCAGCTTCTCCCTAATTAACACCGGGGAGCTGTTTTTT
TRBD2,TRBJ2-7,-,TRBV6-1,CASSERWGGRASYEQYF,TGTGCCAGCAGTGAAAGGTGGGGCGGGAGGGCCTCCTACGAGCAGTACTTC
TRBD1,TRBJ2-3,few,TRBV5-5,CASSFRTGENTQYF,TGTGCCAGCAGCTTCCGGACAGGGGAGAATACGCAGTATTTT
-,TRBJ2-1,few,TRBV12-2,CASRRGTSGVYNEQFF,TGTGCAAGTCGCCGTGGGACTAGCGGGGTGTACAATGAGCAGTTCTTC
TRBD1,TRBJ1-5,-,TRBV19,CASSETGGLWQPQHF,TGTGCCAGTAGTGAAACAGGGGGTCTTTGGCAGCCCCAGCATTTT